The 18 T cell receptor beta chains reported below all come from one sample, sequenced in a study of cytomegalovirus exposure and HLA in healthy donors. The PCR employed 60 Vbeta primers together with 13 Jbeta primers. Measured with immunoSEQ multiplex PCR; TCRdb has only the in-frame clones, and not every one. The table lists about 130,000 clones. Material: PBMCs. The receptors shown here come from a man younger than 35 in good health and CMV-seronegative.

This chain uses TRBV19 with TRBJ1-1; 7 bases are shared with TRBD1. The CDR3 sequence is 14 residues long. In germline, CDR1 is LNHDA, CDR2 SQIVND (reference sequence). V was clipped by 5 bases and J by 4 bases; unmatched bases: 7. As DNA, the CDR3 is TGTGCCAGTAGTGCCCTACAGGGGTTCACTGAAGCTTTCTTT. Translated, it gives CASSALQGFTEAFF.

This chain uses TRBV27 with TRBJ2-7; TRBD2 is a possible D gene (5 bases). Germline V CDR1 and CDR2: MNHEY, SMNVEV (reference sequence). Trimming pared 2 bases from V and 1 base from J, leaving 12 bases between. This CDR3 contains 15 residues. This chain's CDR3 is CASSLRLRASYEQYF. In DNA, the CDR3 is TGTGCCAGCAGTTTACGTTTGAGGGCATCCTACGAGCAGTACTTC.

The chain joins TRBV9 to TRBJ2-3; maybe TRBD2 (5 bases). Germline values: CDR1 SGDLS, CDR2 YYNGEE. The CDR3 has 16 residues. Deletions cut 1 base from V and 5 bases from J, with 17 bases between. CDR3: CASSVTSILPEDTQYF. The CDR3 DNA reads TGTGCCAGCAGCGTAACTAGTATATTGCCGGAAGATACGCAGTATTTT.

CDR3 protein: CASRQGNSPLHF. For the CDR3, the DNA is TGTGCCAGCAGACAGGGAAATTCACCCCTCCACTTT. The V gene is TRBV6-5, the J gene TRBJ1-6, with a possible D match to TRBD1 (6 bases). The CDR3 loop spans 12 amino acids. The V and J ends lost 6 bases and 7 bases respectively, with 7 bases between them. The germline CDR1 and CDR2 sequences are MNHEY and SVGAGI.

The chain has TRBV4-3 and TRBJ2-1, with D possibly TRBD2 on 6 matching bases. With 3 bases removed from V and 2 bases from J, the gap between germline ends came to 26 bases. The CDR3 length is 20 residues. Germline-derived CDR1 and CDR2 are LGHNA and YSLEER. For the CDR3, the DNA is TGCGCCAGCAGCCACCTCGGGAGCTGGTTAAGTGGTGTGACCTACAATGAGCAGTTCTTC. It codes for CASSHLGSWLSGVTYNEQFF.

Remarks on this clone: Other DNA sequences in the sample encode the same CDR3. The chain couples TRBV5-1 to TRBJ1-4, with 7 bases that match TRBD1. The CDR3 is made up of 14 amino acids. After removal of 2 bases from V and 5 bases from J, the junction contained 3 bases not matched to a gene. Germline CDR1 SGHRS, CDR2 YFSETQ. For the CDR3, the DNA is TGCGCCAGCAGCTTAGGGACAGCCAATGAAAAACTGTTTTTT. This codes for CASSLGTANEKLFF. The full variable domain, in which reference TRBV5-1 and TRBJ1-4 provide the parts outside the CDR3, is KAGVTQTPRYLIKTRGQQVTLSCSPISGHRSVSWYQQTPGQGLQFLFEYFSETQRNKGNFPGRFSGRQFSNSRSEMNVSTLELGDSALYLCASSLGTANEKLFFGSGTQLSVL.

The V gene is TRBV9, the J gene TRBJ2-1; possible D gene TRBD2, 6 bases. Germline lookup yields CDR1 SGDLS and CDR2 YYNGEE. CDR3 length: 15 residues. V dropped 4 bases and J dropped 2 bases, with 13 bases sitting between them. The chain's CDR3 is CASSLEGPPYNEQFF. The CDR3 DNA reads TGTGCCAGCAGCCTGGAGGGCCCTCCCTACAATGAGCAGTTCTTC.

J is TRBJ2-5 and V is TRBV4-1; TRBD2 agrees at 8 bases. Germline V lookup: CDR1 MGHRA, CDR2 YSYEKL. This CDR3 spans 14 amino acids. V lost 1 base, J lost 5 bases, and 3 bases stayed unmatched. The DNA for the CDR3 is TGCGCCAGCAGCCAAGGGGGACTAGTTGAGACCCAGTACTTC. This gives the protein CASSQGGLVETQYF.

J is TRBJ2-3 and V is TRBV6-4; D possibly corresponds to TRBD2 (5 bases). Germline CDR1 is MRHNA and CDR2 is SNTAGT. The CDR3 totals 16 residues. V shed 3 bases and J shed 2 bases, with 15 bases lying between them. In DNA, the CDR3 is TGTGCCAGCAGTGAAAGTCGTTCTCGGGACACAGATACGCAGTATTTT. It specifies CASSESRSRDTDTQYF.

The rearrangement uses TRBV5-1 and TRBJ2-7; D call uncertain. The V and J ends lost 0 bases and 2 bases respectively, with 9 bases between them. The CDR3 runs 14 residues. Germline CDR1 SGHRS, CDR2 YFSETQ. In nucleotides, the CDR3 is TGCGCCAGCAGCTTGGGAGGCTCGACCTACGAGCAGTACTTC. Amino acid sequence: CASSLGGSTYEQYF.

Remarks on this clone: The same CDR3 is also encoded by other DNA sequences in this sample. The chain combines TRBV5-4 with TRBJ1-6; D call uncertain. Trimming left V 0 bases short and J 5 bases short, with 6 bases between. Germline values: CDR1 SGHNT, CDR2 YYREEE (reference sequence). The CDR3 covers 14 residues. CDR3 in DNA: TGTGCCAGCAGCTTGGACCCGGATAATTCACCCCTCCACTTT. Translated, it gives CASSLDPDNSPLHF.

The chain couples TRBV7-6 to TRBJ1-3, with D perhaps matching TRBD1 (6 bases). CDR1 SGHVS and CDR2 FNYEAQ come from the germline V gene. The CDR3 sequence is 15 residues long. The ends were cut back, 2 bases at V and 4 bases at J, with 12 bases in the middle. The CDR3 bases are TGTGCCAGCAGCTTAACCAGGGGTTTCGGAAACACCATATATTTT. This encodes CASSLTRGFGNTIYF.

V is TRBV19 and J is TRBJ1-5; the match to TRBD1 covers 9 bases. Trimming took 5 bases from V and 6 from J; bases not matched to a gene: 11. CDR1 is LNHDA, CDR2 SQIVND, per germline (reference sequence). The CDR3 sequence is 16 residues long. The DNA for the CDR3 is TGTGCCAGTAGTCCCGATACAGGGGGCGCCGGTCAGCCCCAGCATTTT. Translation: CASSPDTGGAGQPQHF.

The rearrangement joins TRBV11-3 to TRBJ1-1, with 10 positions matching TRBD1. Trimming cost V 5 bases and J 5 bases; bases outside gene matches: 5. The V gene's germline CDR1 is SGHNT and CDR2 YENEEA. This CDR3 is 14 amino acids long. CDR3 DNA: TGTGCCAGCAGCGCGGGACAGGGGACTACTGAAGCTTTCTTT. Amino acids: CASSAGQGTTEAFF.

V is TRBV29-1 and J is TRBJ1-1, with 8 bases matching TRBD1. Germline V gives CDR1 SQVTM, CDR2 ANQGSEA. The CDR3 totals 15 residues. V shed 7 bases, J shed 0 bases, and the junction held 10 bases outside the gene matches. The CDR3 DNA is TGCAGCGCGACCGGGACAGGAGCTATGAACACTGAAGCTTTCTTT. Translation: CSATGTGAMNTEAFF. The full variable domain, with the rest looked up from reference TRBV29-1 and TRBJ1-1, is SAVISQKPSRDICQRGTSLTIQCQVDSQVTMMFWYRQQPGQSLTLIATANQGSEATYESGFVIDKFPISRPNLTFSTLTVSNMSPEDSSIYLCSATGTGAMNTEAFFGQGTRLTVV.

The chain is built from TRBV7-3 and TRBJ2-1; 9 bases align to TRBD2. This CDR3 is 15 amino acids long. Germline trimming cut 2 bases from V and 4 bases from J; bases unmatched to any gene: 3. Germline V lookup: CDR1 SGHTA, CDR2 FQGTGA. The DNA of the CDR3 is TGTGCCAGCAGCTTAGCGGGGGGGCAGTACAATGAGCAGTTCTTC. This translates into CASSLAGGQYNEQFF.

The chain employs TRBV7-2 and TRBJ1-3; D gene uncertain. Trimming cost V 0 bases and J 11 bases, with 11 bases left between them. CDR1 is SGHTA, CDR2 FQGNSA, per germline. CDR3 length: 13 residues. CDR3 region: CASSLARSPPIYF. In nucleotides, the CDR3 is TGTGCCAGCAGCTTAGCGCGGTCCCCCCCCATATATTTT. Together with reference TRBV7-2 and TRBJ1-3, the CDR3 gives the full variable domain: GAGVSQSPSNKVTEKGKDVELRCDPISGHTALYWYRQSLGQGLEFLIYFQGNSAPDKSGLPSDRFSAERTGGSVSTLTIQRTQQEDSAVYLCASSLARSPPIYFGEGSWLTVV.

The chain combines TRBV28 with TRBJ2-7; the D gene is possibly TRBD1 (6 bases). Germline assignment: CDR1 MDHEN and CDR2 SYDVKM. The ends were cut back, 4 bases at V and 5 bases at J, with 18 bases in the middle. This CDR3 has 15 amino acids. CDR3 bases: TGTGCCAGCAGTTCCGGTGCCCTGGACAGTAACGAGCAGTACTTC. Translating gives CASSSGALDSNEQYF.